This T cell receptor beta chain was captured by sequencing in a study of cytomegalovirus exposure and HLA in healthy donors. This clone occurred a few times. CDR3 length equals 16 residues. The germline V gene has CDR1 LGHNA and CDR2 YNFKEQ. V gave up 0 bases and J gave up 1 base, with 11 bases separating them. The PCR ran on 60 Vbeta and 13 Jbeta primers. Clones were sequenced by immunoSEQ multiplex PCR, and TCRdb holds only the in-frame ones, with some missing. The profile covers fewer than 100,000 clones, with around 78% appearing a single time and approximately 4.4% taken by the ten largest. The sequencing input was PBMCs. The V and J genes are TRBV4-2 and TRBJ2-3; D is ambiguous. The source of this sequence is a male donor in good health and CMV-seropositive. The CDR3 bases are TGTGCCAGCAGCCAAGAGGTGGCCCCTCGCACAGATACGCAGTATTTT. Its protein is CASSQEVAPRTDTQYF.